The rows below give T cell receptor beta chains drawn from one sample of a study of T cells after yellow fever vaccination. MiXCR, applied by TCRdb to the 5' RACE reads, yields one record per CDR3 protein. The sample has about 260,000 distinct CDR3 sequences, 10% to 15% seen once. Sequenced material: CD4+ T cells sorted from PBMCs, taken 45 days after the yellow fever booster vaccination. These receptors came from a man aged 30-40 years who received the YFV17D yellow fever vaccine. The CDR3 runs from the conserved cysteine through the conserved F or W. The D gene is left open where the match is weak. Clone size appears in some rows only: once, few, many, or a class for an expanded clone.

few	TRBV12-3/TRBV12-4	TRBJ2-7	NA	TGTGCCAGCAGTCTCGGGACTCTGAAGGGCGAGCAGTACTTC	CASSLGTLKGEQYF
few	TRBV19	TRBJ2-3	NA	TGTGCCACCGGAGCCAGAACTAGCACAGATACGCAGTATTTT	CATGARTSTDTQYF
NA	TRBV12-3/TRBV12-4	TRBJ2-1	NA	TGTGCCAGCAGCGGAGCGAGCGGCTCCTACAATGAGCAGTTCTTC	CASSGASGSYNEQFF
few	TRBV4-3	TRBJ2-1	TRBD2	TGCGCCAGCAGTCCAAGCGGGAGTTTCTACAATGAGCAGTTCTTC	CASSPSGSFYNEQFF
few	TRBV5-1	TRBJ2-7	NA	TGCGCCAGCAGCGGTGGCCTTCTGGAGAACTACGAGCAGTACTTC	CASSGGLLENYEQYF
NA	TRBV18	TRBJ2-2	NA	TGTGCCAGCTCACCCCCTAAGACTCCCACCGGGGAGCTGTTTTTT	CASSPPKTPTGELFF
few	TRBV29-1	TRBJ2-2	NA	TGCAGCGCCTCATCGGAGCTAGTAAACACCGGGGAGCTGTTTTTT	CSASSELVNTGELFF
few	TRBV7-9	TRBJ2-1	NA	TGTGCCAGCAGGCAACGGGAAGGGTCTGAGGAGTTCTTC	CASRQREGSEEFF
few	TRBV20-1	TRBJ2-1	NA	TGCAGTGCTAGAGACGTGAAGGGCCGGGATCGCGCCTACAATGAGCAGTTCTTC	CSARDVKGRDRAYNEQFF
NA	TRBV10-3	TRBJ2-3	TRBD2	TGTGCCATCAGGAGTAAGGGGACTAGCGGGCTGAGCACAGATACGCAGTATTTT	CAIRSKGTSGLSTDTQYF
NA	TRBV6-5	TRBJ1-4	NA	TGTGCCAGCAGTTACTTCCCCGGGTTTGCAACTAATGAAAAACTGTTTTTT	CASSYFPGFATNEKLFF
NA	TRBV4-2	TRBJ2-2	NA	TGTGCCAGCAGCCAAGAAGTTGCGGACACCGGGGAGCTGTTTTTT	CASSQEVADTGELFF
few	TRBV7-2	TRBJ2-1	NA	TGTGCCAGCAGCTTAGCGAGCGTGGGTTTGAATGAGCAGTTCTTC	CASSLASVGLNEQFF
many	TRBV12-3/TRBV12-4	TRBJ2-5	NA	TGCGCAAAGGGAACAGGAGGAGTTCAAGAGACCCAGTACTTC	CAKGTGGVQETQYF
few	TRBV7-6	TRBJ2-7	NA	TGTGCCAGCAGCTCCGCGATATCCGAGCAGTACTTC	CASSSAISEQYF
many	TRBV24-1	TRBJ2-1	TRBD2	TGTGCCACCAGTGACCAGACTAGCGGCCTATACAATGAGCAGTTCTTC	CATSDQTSGLYNEQFF
NA	TRBV6-5	TRBJ2-7	TRBD1	TGTGCCAGCAGTTCTCGACAGGGCGGCTACGAGCAGTACTTC	CASSSRQGGYEQYF
once	TRBV14	TRBJ2-5	NA	TGTGCCAGCAGCCGGTGGAGAGAGACCCAGTACTTC	CASSRWRETQYF
few	TRBV20-1	TRBJ1-5	NA	TGCAGTGCTAGGCAAACAGCTAATCAGCCCCAGCATTTT	CSARQTANQPQHF
NA	TRBV9	TRBJ1-1	NA	TGTGCCAGCAGCGTAGATGGAGGGACGTTCACTGAAGCTTTCTTT	CASSVDGGTFTEAFF
many	TRBV7-9	TRBJ2-5	NA	TGTGCCAGCAGCTTAGTTGGCGGGGAGACCCAGTACTTC	CASSLVGGETQYF
NA	TRBV20-1	TRBJ2-7	NA	TGCAGTGCTACCAGGGGTCACGAGCAGTACTTC	CSATRGHEQYF
few	TRBV7-9	TRBJ2-1	TRBD1	TGTGCCAGCAGGGGACAGGGGGCGAACAATGAGCAGTTCTTC	CASRGQGANNEQFF
few	TRBV6-1	TRBJ2-1	TRBD2	TGTGCCAGCGGCAGCGGGAAGCGGGGACATGAGCAGTTCTTC	CASGSGKRGHEQFF
few	TRBV27	TRBJ2-1	TRBD2	TGTGCCAGCAGTCCTATTGTTAGACTAGCGGGAGGGAGCCTTGTTGAGCAGTTCTTC	CASSPIVRLAGGSLVEQFF
NA	TRBV12-3/TRBV12-4	TRBJ2-1	NA	TGTGCCAGCAGATACGGAGGGCCCTACAATGAGCAGTTCTTC	CASRYGGPYNEQFF
many	TRBV12-3/TRBV12-4	TRBJ2-1	NA	TGTGCCAGCAGTCCAGGGGACTTAAACAATGAGCAGTTCTTC	CASSPGDLNNEQFF
NA	TRBV5-1	TRBJ2-7	NA	TGCGCCAGCAGCTTGGAAGGGAACTCCTACGAGCAGTACTTC	CASSLEGNSYEQYF
many	TRBV29-1	TRBJ2-3	NA	TGCAGCGTTGATAGGGGACACATCACAGATACGCAGTATTTT	CSVDRGHITDTQYF
few	TRBV18	TRBJ2-6	NA	TGTGCCAGCTCACCTCTAGCGACTGGGGCCAACGTCCTGACTTTC	CASSPLATGANVLTF
NA	TRBV5-1	TRBJ2-7	TRBD1	TGCGCCAGCAGCTCCCCGACAGGGGGGGAGTACGAGCAGTACTTC	CASSSPTGGEYEQYF
NA	TRBV28	TRBJ2-5	TRBD2	TGTGCCATTCGCAGACTAGCGGGGGAAGAGACCCAGTACTTC	CAIRRLAGEETQYF
few	TRBV5-1	TRBJ2-6	NA	TGCGCCAGCAGCGCGTACTCCCCCTCTGGGGCCAACGTCCTGACTTTC	CASSAYSPSGANVLTF
NA	TRBV20-1	TRBJ2-1	TRBD2	TGCAGTGCTGAACGAGGTAGCGGGACCGTAGATGAGCAGTTCTTC	CSAERGSGTVDEQFF
few	TRBV20-1	TRBJ2-1	NA	TGCAGTGCTAGAGCCCCCGGGGCAACACATAACAATGAGCAGTTCTTC	CSARAPGATHNNEQFF
NA	TRBV29-1	TRBJ2-1	NA	TGCAGCGTTTCCGGGGACGCGGATGAGCAGTTCTTC	CSVSGDADEQFF
few	TRBV20-1	TRBJ1-2	NA	TGCAGTGCCGCACGGGACATCTTTAACTATGGCTACACCTTC	CSAARDIFNYGYTF
NA	TRBV29-1	TRBJ2-7	NA	TGCAGCGTTGTTCTCGCCTACGAGCAGTACTTC	CSVVLAYEQYF
few	TRBV7-2	TRBJ2-4	NA	TGTGCCAGCAGCTTAGCCTATACAGGACCCATTCAGTACTTC	CASSLAYTGPIQYF
NA	TRBV6-1	TRBJ2-3	TRBD2	TGTGCCAGCAGTGTGATAGCGGGAGGGGCAGATACGCAGTATTTT	CASSVIAGGADTQYF
few	TRBV20-1	TRBJ2-7	TRBD2	TGCAGTGCTAGCGGACTAGCGGGACACTACGAGCAGTACTTC	CSASGLAGHYEQYF
few	TRBV20-1	TRBJ2-2	NA	TGCAGTGCACCCGGCCCGGCTACCGGGGAGCTGTTTTTT	CSAPGPATGELFF
few	TRBV20-1	TRBJ2-1	TRBD2	TGCAGTGCGCCCGGGACTAGCCCCTACAATGAGCAGTTCTTC	CSAPGTSPYNEQFF
NA	TRBV4-2	TRBJ2-7	TRBD2	TGTGCCAGCAGCCCCGAGAGGGAGGGTTACTACGAGCAGTACTTC	CASSPEREGYYEQYF
NA	TRBV4-3	TRBJ1-5	NA	TGCGCCAGCAGCCAAGAGGTGCGGGGCCAGCCCCAGCATTTT	CASSQEVRGQPQHF
NA	TRBV12-3/TRBV12-4	TRBJ2-1	TRBD2	TGTGCCAGCATCAAGCGCCGGGTAGCGGGAGATTCTGAGCAGTTCTTC	CASIKRRVAGDSEQFF
many	TRBV6-5	TRBJ2-7	NA	TGTGCCAGCGGTCGGAGGGAGCAGTACTTC	CASGRREQYF
few	TRBV7-9	TRBJ2-5	NA	TGTGCCAGCAGCTTCGGCGGTTTATCCCAAGAGACCCAGTACTTC	CASSFGGLSQETQYF
NA	TRBV28	TRBJ2-7	NA	TGTGCCAGCAGTCCCCTGGGACGCGAAGGCACCTACGAGCAGTACTTC	CASSPLGREGTYEQYF